The rows below give T cell receptor beta chains drawn from one sample of a study of cytomegalovirus exposure and HLA in healthy donors. Only in-frame clones appear in the TCRdb table, and some are missing; sequencing was by immunoSEQ multiplex PCR. The table records some 130,000 clones, less than 65% of them present only once. Sequenced input: PBMCs. These receptors were taken from a man aged 35 to 55 in good health and CMV-seropositive. Both conserved end residues are part of each CDR3. A D gene is named only where the DNA matches it firmly. Size tells how often a clone was seen (once, few, many) or the class of an expanded clone, and some rows leave it out.

j_gene,abundance,v_gene,d_gene,CDR3aa,CDR3nt
TRBJ1-2,NA,TRBV5-1,TRBD1,CASSLGDRASYGYTF,TGCGCCAGCAGCTTAGGGGACAGGGCTTCCTATGGCTACACCTTC
TRBJ1-5,NA,TRBV5-3,NA,CARSLANPRGSNQPQHF,TGTGCCAGAAGCTTGGCTAACCCCAGAGGAAGCAATCAGCCCCAGCATTTT
TRBJ2-7,NA,TRBV5-6,TRBD1,CASRGDSYEQYF,TGTGCCAGCAGGGGGGACAGCTACGAGCAGTACTTC
TRBJ1-1,NA,TRBV18,TRBD1,CASSTTGEAFF,TGTGCCAGCTCAACGACAGGGGAAGCTTTCTTT
TRBJ1-5,NA,TRBV9,NA,CASSVDSSSAQHF,TGTGCCAGCAGCGTAGACAGCTCTTCGGCCCAGCATTTT
TRBJ2-3,NA,TRBV5-1,TRBD1,CASRTGDGDTQYF,TGCGCCAGCAGGACAGGGGATGGGGATACGCAGTATTTT
TRBJ2-3,once,TRBV4-2,NA,CASSQELALQATDTQYF,TGTGCCAGCAGCCAAGAACTAGCATTACAGGCCACAGATACGCAGTATTTT
TRBJ1-1,NA,TRBV9,NA,CASSVDDRWNTEAFF,TGTGCCAGCAGCGTAGATGACAGATGGAACACTGAAGCTTTCTTT
TRBJ1-1,NA,TRBV7-3,NA,CASSLEGSTEAFF,TGTGCCAGCAGCTTAGAGGGAAGCACTGAAGCTTTCTTT
TRBJ2-7,medium-sized,TRBV5-5,TRBD1,CASSFDDRGLSYEQYF,TGTGCCAGCAGCTTCGACGACAGGGGGCTATCCTACGAGCAGTACTTC
TRBJ1-5,NA,TRBV6-1,TRBD1,CASSKDRTNQPQHF,TGTGCCAGCAGTAAGGACAGGACCAATCAGCCCCAGCATTTT
TRBJ2-7,NA,TRBV4-1,NA,CASSHMTSSYEQYF,TGCGCCAGCAGCCACATGACTAGCTCCTACGAGCAGTACTTC
TRBJ1-1,few,TRBV7-9,TRBD1,CASSLTGQGFTEAFF,TGTGCCAGCAGCTTAACAGGACAGGGATTCACTGAAGCTTTCTTT
TRBJ1-5,NA,TRBV2,TRBD1,CASSGQGAGNQPQHF,TGTGCCAGCAGTGGACAGGGGGCAGGCAATCAGCCCCAGCATTTT
TRBJ1-1,NA,TRBV7-3,NA,CASSQTGSTGEAFF,TGTGCCAGCAGTCAAACAGGGTCCACCGGTGAAGCTTTCTTT
TRBJ2-2,NA,TRBV6-5,TRBD2,CASSYSNSGRAGELFF,TGTGCCAGCAGTTACTCGAATAGCGGGAGGGCCGGGGAGCTGTTTTTT
TRBJ1-5,NA,TRBV2,TRBD1,CASRGLTGDRNQPQHF,TGTGCCAGCAGGGGCTTGACAGGGGACCGCAATCAGCCCCAGCATTTT
TRBJ2-3,NA,TRBV2,NA,CATSGLFSTDTQYF,TGTGCCACCTCGGGACTCTTTAGCACAGATACGCAGTATTTT
TRBJ1-3,NA,TRBV5-1,NA,CASSQASSGNTIYF,TGCGCCAGCAGCCAGGCCTCCTCTGGAAACACCATATATTTT
TRBJ2-3,NA,TRBV19,TRBD2,CASSKTSGGAGEDTQYF,TGTGCCAGTAGTAAAACTAGCGGGGGGGCCGGCGAAGATACGCAGTATTTT
TRBJ2-2,NA,TRBV25-1,TRBD1,CASSAPGQGRSGELFF,TGTGCCAGCAGTGCACCAGGACAGGGGAGATCCGGGGAGCTGTTTTTT
TRBJ1-5,NA,TRBV6-1,TRBD1,CASSPRGQTNQPQHF,TGTGCCAGCAGTCCCCGGGGACAGACCAATCAGCCCCAGCATTTT
TRBJ1-2,NA,TRBV10-3,NA,CAINRGGLNYGYTF,TGTGCCATAAACCGCGGTGGTTTGAACTATGGCTACACCTTC
TRBJ2-1,NA,TRBV10-3,TRBD1,CAISEPLRRDRVLNEQFF,TGTGCCATCAGTGAGCCACTTCGCCGGGACAGGGTCCTCAATGAGCAGTTCTTC
TRBJ2-4,NA,TRBV28,NA,CATTGGNIQYF,TGTGCCACGACAGGCGGAAACATTCAGTACTTC
TRBJ1-1,NA,TRBV19,TRBD1,CASRTGTGVTEAFF,TGTGCCAGTAGGACCGGGACAGGGGTGACTGAAGCTTTCTTT
TRBJ2-2,NA,TRBV4-1,TRBD2,CASSQDGGLAGSSVPLTGELFF,TGCGCCAGCAGCCAAGATGGGGGGCTAGCGGGCTCCTCCGTGCCCCTCACCGGGGAGCTGTTTTTT
TRBJ2-7,NA,TRBV2,NA,CASRAGTSYEQYF,TGTGCCAGCAGGGCCGGGACATCCTACGAGCAGTACTTC
TRBJ2-1,NA,TRBV5-1,TRBD1,CASSVGQGSNEQFF,TGCGCCAGCAGCGTAGGACAGGGGTCCAATGAGCAGTTCTTC
TRBJ2-1,few,TRBV11-2,NA,CASSSDSLNNEQFF,TGTGCCAGCAGCTCCGACTCCCTCAACAATGAGCAGTTCTTC
TRBJ1-1,NA,TRBV6-1,NA,CASRWGGATEAFF,TGTGCCAGCAGGTGGGGAGGAGCAACTGAAGCTTTCTTT
TRBJ1-1,NA,TRBV5-1,NA,CASSSGMNTEAFF,TGCGCCAGCAGCTCGGGGATGAACACTGAAGCTTTCTTT
TRBJ1-1,few,TRBV18,TRBD1,CASSPQGQGGSEAFF,TGTGCCAGCTCACCACAGGGACAGGGGGGCTCTGAAGCTTTCTTT
TRBJ1-4,NA,TRBV27,TRBD1,CASSLSWGQGARNEKLFF,TGTGCCAGCAGTTTATCGTGGGGACAGGGGGCGCGTAATGAAAAACTGTTTTTT
TRBJ1-1,few,TRBV12-5,NA,CASANRVMAFF,TGTGCTAGTGCTAACAGGGTTATGGCTTTCTTT
TRBJ2-7,NA,TRBV27,TRBD2,CASSFSGGSYEQYF,TGTGCCAGCAGTTTTAGCGGGGGATCCTACGAGCAGTACTTC